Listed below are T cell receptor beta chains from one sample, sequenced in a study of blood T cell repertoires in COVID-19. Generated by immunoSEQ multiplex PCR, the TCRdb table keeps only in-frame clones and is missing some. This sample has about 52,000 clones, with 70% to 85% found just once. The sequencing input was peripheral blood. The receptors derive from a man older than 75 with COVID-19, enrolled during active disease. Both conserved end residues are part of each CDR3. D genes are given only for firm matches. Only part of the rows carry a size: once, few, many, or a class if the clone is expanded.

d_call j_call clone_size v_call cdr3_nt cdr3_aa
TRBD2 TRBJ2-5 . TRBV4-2 TGTGCCAGCAGCCAGGCCCGGACTAGCGGGGGGCTCGGGGAGACCCAGTACTTC CASSQARTSGGLGETQYF
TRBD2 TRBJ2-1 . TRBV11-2 TGTGCCAGCAGCTCCAGACTAGCGGGGAATAACAATGAGCAGTTCTTC CASSSRLAGNNNEQFF
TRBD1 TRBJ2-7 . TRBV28 TGTGCCAGCAGGCGGGACAGGGGTTCCTACGAGCAGTACTTC CASRRDRGSYEQYF
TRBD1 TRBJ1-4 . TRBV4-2 TGTGCCAGCAGCCCCCGGGACAGGGGGCGTGCTAATGAAAAACTGTTTTTT CASSPRDRGRANEKLFF
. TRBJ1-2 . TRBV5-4 TGTGCCAGCAGCTTGGGCGGAGTTAACTATGGCTACACCTTC CASSLGGVNYGYTF
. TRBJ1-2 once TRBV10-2 TGCGCCAGCAGTCCGTCTCAGGGGTTTTTAGGCTACACCTTC CASSPSQGFLGYTF
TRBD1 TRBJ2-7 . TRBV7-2 TGTGCCAGCAGCTTCCGGGACAGTTCCTACGAGCAGTACTTC CASSFRDSSYEQYF
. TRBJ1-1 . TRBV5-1 TGCGCCAGCAGCGCCCGGTGGGCAGGGGCTACTGAAGCTTTCTTT CASSARWAGATEAFF
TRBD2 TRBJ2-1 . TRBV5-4 TGTGCCAGCAGCTTGCCCTCAGCGGGAAAAGAAGACAATGAGCAGTTCTTC CASSLPSAGKEDNEQFF
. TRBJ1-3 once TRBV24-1 TGTGCCACCAGTGCGTCGGGAAACACCATATATTTT CATSASGNTIYF
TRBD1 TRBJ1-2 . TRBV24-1 TGTGCCACCAGTGAACCGGGACAGGGGGTAAACCTATATGGCTACACCTTC CATSEPGQGVNLYGYTF
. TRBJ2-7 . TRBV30 TGTGCCTGGACGATTTCGATGACTTATTCGAACGAGCAGTACTTC CAWTISMTYSNEQYF
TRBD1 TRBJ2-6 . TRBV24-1 TGTGCCACCAGTGTCCAGGGGGCATCTGGGGCCAACGTCCTGACTTTC CATSVQGASGANVLTF
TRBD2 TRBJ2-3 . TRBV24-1 TGTGCCACCAGTGATCCCCCGCCGGGACTAGCACAGTATTTT CATSDPPPGLAQYF
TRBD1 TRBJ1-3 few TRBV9 TGTGCCAGCAGCGTAGCTGGGACAGTAGGAAACACCATATATTTT CASSVAGTVGNTIYF
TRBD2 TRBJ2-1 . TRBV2 TGTGCCAGCAGTCCTCTAGCGGGATCCTACAATGAGCAGTTCTTC CASSPLAGSYNEQFF
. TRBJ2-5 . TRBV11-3 TGTGCCAGCAGCTTAGGGAGCCAAGAGACCCAGTACTTC CASSLGSQETQYF
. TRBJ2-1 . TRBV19 TGTGCCAGTTCCCAATGGGTGGGCTATGAGCAGTTCTTC CASSQWVGYEQFF
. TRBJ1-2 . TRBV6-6 TGTGCCAGCAGTGCCAGGGGTTCGGACTATGGCTACACCTTC CASSARGSDYGYTF
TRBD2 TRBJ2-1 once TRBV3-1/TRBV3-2 TGTGCCAGCAGCCAAGAATTACTAGCGGGGGGGAAGAATGAGCAGTTCTTC CASSQELLAGGKNEQFF
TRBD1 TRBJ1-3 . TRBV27 TGTGCCAGCAGTTCTTGGACAGGGGGCTTAATTGGAAACACCATATATTTT CASSSWTGGLIGNTIYF
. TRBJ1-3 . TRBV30 TGTGCCTGGAATTCTCGTTCTGGAAACACCATATATTTT CAWNSRSGNTIYF
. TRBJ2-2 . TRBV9 TGTGTCAGCAGCGTAGCAGGGTTAGGCACCGGGGAGCTGTTTTTT CVSSVAGLGTGELFF
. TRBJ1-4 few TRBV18 TGTGCCAGCTCAGCAGGGCCGACTAATGAAAAACTGTTTTTT CASSAGPTNEKLFF
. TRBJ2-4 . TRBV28 TGTGCCAGCAGTTCTCCGGGACTAGCCAAAAACATTCAGTACTTC CASSSPGLAKNIQYF
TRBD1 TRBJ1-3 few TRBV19 TGTGCCAGTAGTAGAAGACAGGGGGACTCTGGAAACACCATATATTTT CASSRRQGDSGNTIYF
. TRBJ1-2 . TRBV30 TGTGCCTGGAGTGTCAGCTATGGCTACACCTTC CAWSVSYGYTF
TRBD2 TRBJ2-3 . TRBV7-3 TGTGCCAGCAGCCTCCAACGCGGGGGGCGCACAGATACGCAGTATTTT CASSLQRGGRTDTQYF
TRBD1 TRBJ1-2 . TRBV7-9 TGTGCCAGCAGCCCGACAGGGGGCGGAAACTATGGCTACACCTTC CASSPTGGGNYGYTF
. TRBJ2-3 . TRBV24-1 TGTGCCACCAGAGGGGGGGCCGAAGATACGCAGTATTTT CATRGGAEDTQYF
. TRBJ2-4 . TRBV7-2 TGTGCCAGCAGCTTAGGCCCCGGGATTCAGTACTTC CASSLGPGIQYF
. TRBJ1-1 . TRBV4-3 TGCGCCAGCAGCCAATTTACAGACAGACCGGGCACTGAAGCTTTCTTT CASSQFTDRPGTEAFF
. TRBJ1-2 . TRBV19 TGTGCCAGTAGTCTCCCCCGGCAGGATGACTATGGCTACACCTTC CASSLPRQDDYGYTF
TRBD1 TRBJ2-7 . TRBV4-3 TGCGCCAGCAGCCAAGGGGTCCCGGGACAGGGCGGCTACGAGCAGTACTTC CASSQGVPGQGGYEQYF
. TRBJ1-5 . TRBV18 TGTGCCAGCTCACGGTCCGAGTATAGCAATCAGCCCCAGCATTTT CASSRSEYSNQPQHF
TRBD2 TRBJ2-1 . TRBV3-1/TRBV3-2 TGTGCCAGCAGCCCGAAATTTAGCGGGCTGGGGCATGATGAGCAGTTCTTC CASSPKFSGLGHDEQFF
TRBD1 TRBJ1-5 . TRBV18 TGTGCCAGCTCATTGGGACAGGGGAACAATCAGCCCCAGCATTTT CASSLGQGNNQPQHF
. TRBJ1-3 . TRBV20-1 TGCAGTGCTGGGAGTGGAAACACCATATATTTT CSAGSGNTIYF
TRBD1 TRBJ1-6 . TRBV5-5 TGTGCCAGCAGCGGAGTTGGACAGGGGTATAATTCACCCCTCCACTTT CASSGVGQGYNSPLHF
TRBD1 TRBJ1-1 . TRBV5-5 TGTGCCAGCAGCTCTTCCGGGACAGGGGTTGGGTTTACTGAAGCTTTCTTT CASSSSGTGVGFTEAFF